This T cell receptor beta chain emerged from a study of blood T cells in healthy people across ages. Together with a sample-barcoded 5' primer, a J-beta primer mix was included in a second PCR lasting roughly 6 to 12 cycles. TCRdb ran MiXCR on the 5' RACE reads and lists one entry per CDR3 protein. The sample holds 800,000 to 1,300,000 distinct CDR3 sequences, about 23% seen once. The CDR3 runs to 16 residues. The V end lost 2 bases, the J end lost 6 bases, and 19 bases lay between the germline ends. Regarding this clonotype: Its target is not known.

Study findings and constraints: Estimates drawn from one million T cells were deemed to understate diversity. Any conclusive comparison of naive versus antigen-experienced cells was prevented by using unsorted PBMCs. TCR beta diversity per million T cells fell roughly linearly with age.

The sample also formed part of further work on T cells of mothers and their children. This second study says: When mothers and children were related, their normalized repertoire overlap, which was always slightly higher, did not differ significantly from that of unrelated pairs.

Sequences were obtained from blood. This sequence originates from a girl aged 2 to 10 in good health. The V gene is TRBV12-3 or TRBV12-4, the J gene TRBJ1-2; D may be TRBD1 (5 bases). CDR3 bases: TGTGCCAGCAGTTTATATCCGGACAAGGAACGGGATGGCTACACCTTC. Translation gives CASSLYPDKERDGYTF.